These 29 T cell receptor beta chains came from one sample sequenced in a study of shared clonotypes between healthy human individuals. Here immunoSEQ multiplex PCR was the method, and the copy in TCRdb shows in-frame clones only, minus some. The repertoire has about 1 million clones, about 74% of them found once; the top ten carry about 1.5%. The sample comprised memory CD4+ T cells sorted from blood. Noted subset: CD45RA-negative fraction. The receptors come from a man in his late teens or twenties in good health.

The CDR3 region has the DNA TGTGCCATCAGTGAGACAGGGGCCGGAAACACCATATATTTT. Amino acids: CAISETGAGNTIYF. This chain links TRBV10-3 with TRBJ1-3, with 7 nucleotides matching TRBD1. Germline CDR1 ENHRY, CDR2 SYGVKD. The length of the CDR3 is 14 residues. V lost 2 bases to trimming and J lost 4 bases; unmatched junction nucleotides: 2.

This clone was observed a single time. V is TRBV7-8 and J is TRBJ2-7; TRBD1 is a possible D gene (5 bases). This CDR3 has 14 amino acids. V was shortened by 5 bases and J by 7 bases, with 18 bases between the two germline ends. Germline loops: CDR1 SGHVS, CDR2 FQNEAQ. For the CDR3, the DNA is TGTGCCAGCAGCCCCCTAAACACCGCAGGGGAGCAGTACTTC. Translation gives CASSPLNTAGEQYF.

The sample holds one count of this clone. The gene calls are TRBV5-6 and TRBJ2-7; possibly TRBD1 for D (6 bases). Germline CDR1 and CDR2: SGHDT and YYEEEE. The CDR3 spans 13 residues. Trimming cost V 4 bases and J 4 bases, with 12 bases left between them. Here the CDR3 DNA reads TGTGCCAGCAGCATAAGACAGGCGTACGAGCAGTACTTC. It translates to CASSIRQAYEQYF.

This clone has just a few counts. This chain's CDR3 is CASRHTVNTEAFF. CDR3 nucleotide sequence: TGTGCCAGCAGACATACAGTGAACACTGAAGCTTTCTTT. V gene TRBV6-6 combines with J gene TRBJ1-1, with D unclear. V dropped 6 bases and J dropped 0 bases, with 8 bases sitting between them. Germline values: CDR1 MNHNY, CDR2 SVGAGI (reference sequence). The CDR3 contains 13 residues.

The genes are TRBV7-2 and TRBJ2-3; the match to TRBD2 covers 7 bases. V dropped 5 bases and J dropped 5; count of bases not matched to a gene: 19. In germline, CDR1 is SGHTA, CDR2 FQGNSA. This CDR3 has 18 residues. CDR3 in amino acids: CASSQNYPGGNIGDTQYF. The CDR3 DNA is TGTGCCAGCAGCCAGAACTACCCGGGAGGCAACATCGGAGATACGCAGTATTTT.

V is TRBV25-1 and J is TRBJ1-5; D is perhaps TRBD1 (6 bases). The germline V gene encodes CDR1 MGHDK and CDR2 SYGVNS. The CDR3 contains 14 residues. V gave up 3 bases and J gave up 7 bases, with 13 bases separating them. CDR3 region: CASSDYRDMQPQHF. Written as DNA, the CDR3 is TGTGCCAGCAGTGACTACAGGGATATGCAGCCCCAGCATTTT.

This chain joins TRBV27 and TRBJ1-3, with 7 bases aligning to TRBD1. Germline V gene data show CDR1 as MNHEY and CDR2 as SMNVEV (reference sequence). This CDR3 has 13 amino acids. V shed 6 bases and J 3 bases; nucleotides not matched to a gene: 2. CDR3 in amino acids: CASRQGNGNTIYF. The CDR3, as DNA: TGTGCCAGCAGACAGGGGAATGGAAACACCATATATTTT.

The CDR3 DNA sequence: TGTGCCAGCAATCCAGGGGGCGGCTATGGCTACACCTTC. It translates to CASNPGGGYGYTF. The chain has TRBV6-1 and TRBJ1-2; 8 bases are a match to TRBD1. The CDR3 sequence is 13 residues long. Germline V gene lookup returns CDR1 MNHNS and CDR2 SASEGT. Trimming cost V 7 bases and J 4 bases; bases outside gene matches: 5.

This clone showed up just a few times. The gene calls are TRBV6-5 and TRBJ1-6; D is perhaps TRBD1 (6 bases). V was trimmed by 2 bases and J by 8 bases, leaving 10 bases between them. CDR1 MNHEY and CDR2 SVGAGI come from the germline V gene. This CDR3 comprises 14 residues. CDR3 nucleotides: TGTGCCAGCAGTTACCTGGGGGCTGATTCACCCCTCCACTTT. Its protein product is CASSYLGADSPLHF.

This clone was seen a handful of times. The chain has TRBV11-3 and TRBJ2-1; 8 bases agree with TRBD2. The V and J ends lost 3 bases and 7 bases, in that order; junction bases with no gene match: 8. The CDR3 is 15 residues long. Germline loops: CDR1 SGHNT, CDR2 YENEEA. The CDR3 sequence is CASSFQGLAGNEQFF. DNA of the CDR3: TGTGCCAGCAGCTTTCAAGGGCTAGCGGGTAATGAGCAGTTCTTC.

The chain couples TRBV10-3 to TRBJ1-6; maybe TRBD1 (6 bases). The V gene lost 5 bases and the J gene lost 14 bases, with 16 bases spanning the gap. The V gene's germline CDR1 is ENHRY and CDR2 SYGVKD. This CDR3 is built from 13 residues. CDR3 residues: CAISSDRPGALHF. DNA of the CDR3: TGTGCCATCAGTAGCGACAGGCCAGGGGCCCTCCACTTT.

This clone was counted many times. The V gene is TRBV5-1, the J gene TRBJ1-1; D is perhaps TRBD1 (5 bases). Between the trimmed V and J ends, which lost 4 bases and 1 base, there was a span of 8 bases. Germline lookup yields CDR1 SGHRS and CDR2 YFSETQ. The CDR3 has 13 residues. Here the CDR3 reads CASSTDKNTEAFF. The CDR3 DNA reads TGCGCCAGCAGCACGGACAAGAACACTGAAGCTTTCTTT. Full variable domain (remainder filled in from reference TRBV5-1 and TRBJ1-1): KAGVTQTPRYLIKTRGQQVTLSCSPISGHRSVSWYQQTPGQGLQFLFEYFSETQRNKGNFPGRFSGRQFSNSRSEMNVSTLELGDSALYLCASSTDKNTEAFFGQGTRLTVV.

The gene calls are TRBV19 and TRBJ2-1; D is possibly TRBD2 (5 bases). The CDR3 length is 14 residues. Germline V gives CDR1 LNHDA, CDR2 SQIVND (reference sequence). Trimming stripped 6 bases from V and 7 bases from J, with 16 bases between. CDR3 region: CASSRREYRNEQFF. The CDR3 DNA is TGTGCCAGTAGCCGACGGGAATACCGTAATGAGCAGTTCTTC.

In its sample, this clone was seen a few times. The chain has TRBV6-1 and TRBJ2-2, with D perhaps being TRBD1 or TRBD2 (5 bases each). V lost 7 bases to trimming and J lost 0 bases, with 9 bases between them. The CDR3 consists of 14 residues. Looked up from germline, CDR1 is MNHNS and CDR2 is SASEGT. The CDR3 reads CASNLGANTGELFF. The CDR3 DNA reads as TGTGCCAGCAATTTGGGGGCGAACACCGGGGAGCTGTTTTTT.

This clone was observed a handful of times. The chain combines TRBV6-1 with TRBJ2-3; D remains ambiguous. CDR3 length equals 14 residues. In germline, CDR1 is MNHNS, CDR2 SASEGT. With 6 bases removed from V and 0 bases from J, the gap between germline ends came to 10 bases. Here the CDR3 reads CASRGRTSTDTQYF. DNA for the CDR3: TGTGCCAGCAGGGGTAGGACCAGCACAGATACGCAGTATTTT.

This chain joins TRBV27 and TRBJ2-7; D might be TRBD1 (6 bases). CDR1 MNHEY and CDR2 SMNVEV come from the germline V gene (reference sequence). V shed 3 bases and J shed 6 bases, with 18 bases lying between them. This CDR3 has 15 amino acids. CDR3 protein: CASSFSSGANGEQYF. Written as DNA, the CDR3 is TGTGCCAGCAGTTTCTCGTCAGGGGCGAATGGCGAGCAGTACTTC.

The V gene is TRBV5-1, the J gene TRBJ2-7; tentative D call: TRBD2 (6 bases). V was pared by 4 bases and J by 3 bases, with 14 bases between. This CDR3 is built from 14 residues. The germline V gene encodes CDR1 SGHRS and CDR2 YFSETQ. CDR3 DNA sequence: TGCGCCAGCAGCATCGACATCGGGAGCTACGAGCAGTACTTC. This codes for CASSIDIGSYEQYF.

The chain is built from TRBV11-2 and TRBJ2-3; D perhaps matches TRBD2 (6 bases). Trimming left V 5 bases short and J 0 bases short, with 15 bases between. The CDR3 length is 16 residues. The germline gives CDR1 SGHAT, CDR2 FQNNGV. CDR3 DNA: TGTGCCAGCAGCGGCGGGGTGCGGGGTAGCACAGATACGCAGTATTTT. Its protein is CASSGGVRGSTDTQYF.

This clone was picked up a small number of times. The gene calls are TRBV6-4 and TRBJ1-5; D is unresolved. The CDR3 has 16 amino acids. Trimming removed 7 bases at V and 0 bases at J, with 16 bases between. Germline V gene lookup returns CDR1 MRHNA and CDR2 SNTAGT. CDR3: CASNLHSSDSNQPQHF. Here the CDR3 DNA reads TGTGCCAGCAACCTTCACAGCTCAGATAGCAATCAGCCCCAGCATTTT.

The CDR3 DNA is TGTGCCAGCAGCTTAATGGGGCATGAAGCTTTCTTT. Translating it yields CASSLMGHEAFF. The chain carries TRBV11-2 and TRBJ1-1, with D maybe TRBD1 (5 bases). In germline, CDR1 is SGHAT, CDR2 FQNNGV. There are 12 residues in the CDR3. The V and J ends lost 2 bases and 7 bases respectively, with 8 bases between them.

J is TRBJ2-7 and V is TRBV2; TRBD1 aligns across 9 bases. CDR3 length: 16 residues. V lost 7 bases to trimming and J lost 6 bases; unmatched junction nucleotides: 16. Germline V CDR1 and CDR2: SNHLY, FYNNEI. CDR3 amino acids: CASIKNPSDRGGEQYF. CDR3 sequence (DNA): TGTGCCAGCATTAAAAATCCGTCGGACAGGGGTGGCGAGCAGTACTTC.

This clone has at least ten counts. This sequence joins TRBV20-1 and TRBJ1-2; D unclear. The germline gives CDR1 DFQATT, CDR2 SNEGSKA (reference sequence). V was shortened by 5 bases and J by 5 bases, with 9 bases between the two germline ends. The CDR3 has 11 amino acids. DNA for the CDR3: TGCAGTGCTCAACTGGGGTATGGCTACACCTTC. Encoded protein: CSAQLGYGYTF.

This rearrangement joins TRBV6-5 to TRBJ2-5, with 7 bases aligning to TRBD2. This CDR3 contains 12 residues. V lost 7 bases and J lost 7; bases outside the gene matches: 6. Germline-derived CDR1 and CDR2 are MNHEY and SVGAGI. In DNA form, the CDR3 reads TGTGCCAGCACGGGACCGGGGGGGACCCAGTACTTC. Its protein product is CASTGPGGTQYF.

The chain links TRBV19 to TRBJ2-7, with TRBD1 identical over 7 bases. With V trimmed by 5 bases and J by 3 bases, 7 bases remained unmatched. The CDR3 extends over 14 amino acids. CDR1 and CDR2 from the germline V gene are LNHDA and SQIVND (reference sequence). DNA for the CDR3: TGTGCCAGTAGTTCAAACCGGGACAGCTACGAGCAGTACTTC. Its translation: CASSSNRDSYEQYF.

This clone came up a few times. The chain couples TRBV28 to TRBJ2-3; no clear D gene. The germline gives CDR1 MDHEN, CDR2 SYDVKM. The length of the CDR3 is 13 residues. Trimming took off 3 bases at V and 1 base at J, with 5 bases between the two ends. The CDR3 DNA follows: TGTGCCAGCAGTTTGTGGGGCACAGATACGCAGTATTTT. Its translation: CASSLWGTDTQYF.

V gene TRBV7-8 combines with J gene TRBJ1-5; D is unresolved. Germline lookup yields CDR1 SGHVS and CDR2 FQNEAQ. CDR3 length equals 14 residues. V was clipped by 1 base and J by 3 bases, with 7 bases between them. CDR3 in DNA: TGTGCCAGCAGCTTAGTAGAACTCAATCAGCCCCAGCATTTT. Amino acid sequence: CASSLVELNQPQHF.

As to this clone: Other DNA sequences from this sample encode an identical CDR3 as well. This sequence joins TRBV7-3 and TRBJ1-1; weak D call: TRBD1 (5 bases). The V and J ends lost 1 base and 4 bases respectively, with 10 bases between them. Germline CDR1 reads SGHTA; CDR2 reads FQGTGA. The CDR3 runs 14 residues. CDR3 in amino acids: CASSLIAGSTEAFF. CDR3 coding DNA: TGTGCCAGCAGCTTAATAGCAGGGAGCACTGAAGCTTTCTTT.

The chain joins TRBV4-3 to TRBJ2-7; D may correspond to TRBD1 or TRBD2 (5 bases each). The CDR3 spans 14 residues. V dropped 2 bases and J dropped 10 bases, with 18 bases sitting between them. CDR1 is LGHNA and CDR2 is YSLEER in the germline V gene. The CDR3 sequence is CASSQNLGEDSQYF. For the CDR3, the DNA is TGCGCCAGCAGCCAAAACCTGGGGGAAGATTCTCAGTACTTC.

The chain joins TRBV28 to TRBJ1-6, with D possibly being TRBD1 (5 bases). The V end lost 2 bases, the J end lost 8 bases, and 13 bases lay between the germline ends. The CDR3 has 15 residues. Germline CDR1 is MDHEN and CDR2 is SYDVKM. CDR3 sequence reads: CASSLGRARDSPLHF. For the CDR3, the DNA is TGTGCCAGCAGTTTAGGCAGGGCGCGGGATTCACCCCTCCACTTT.